One and the same sample provided the 21 T cell receptor beta chains below, sequenced in a study of early T cells in non-severe SARS-CoV-2 infection. One entry per CDR3 protein, called by TCRdb with MiXCR from the 5' RACE reads. Among about 100,000 distinct CDR3 sequences listed, approximately 14% were seen once. Sequenced: whole blood. Every receptor here comes from an adult who was a healthcare worker with PCR-confirmed SARS-CoV-2 infection or an uninfected control (not recorded which).

This clonotype was seen a few times. V gene TRBV29-1 combines with J gene TRBJ2-7; possibly TRBD2 for D (6 bases). V lost 8 bases and J lost 3, with 14 bases in between. This CDR3 is 12 amino acids long. CDR1 and CDR2 from the germline V gene are SQVTM and ANQGSEA. The DNA of the CDR3 is TGCAGCTGCCGGGACTCAGGCTACGAGCAGTACTTC. Translation: CSCRDSGYEQYF.

The chain employs TRBV4-2 and TRBJ2-1; a weak D match, TRBD2 (6 bases). V was clipped by 4 bases and J by 6 bases, with 13 bases between them. The CDR3 covers 14 residues. Germline V gene data show CDR1 as LGHNA and CDR2 as YNFKEQ. CDR3 in amino acids: CASSPPRGSNEQFF. The CDR3 nucleotides read TGTGCCAGCAGCCCCCCCCGGGGGTCCAATGAGCAGTTCTTC.

A few counts support this clonotype. The chain has TRBV5-1 and TRBJ1-1, with 7 positions matching TRBD1. With 0 bases clipped from V and 5 bases from J, the junction kept 10 bases outside the gene matches. The germline V gene has CDR1 SGHRS and CDR2 YFSETQ. The CDR3 runs 16 residues. The CDR3 region has the DNA TGCGCCAGCAGCTTGGCCGGACAGGCAAAGGGTACTGAAGCTTTCTTT. It specifies CASSLAGQAKGTEAFF.

In this sample, this clonotype turned up a few times. V and J are TRBV10-3 and TRBJ2-5; D uncertain. Germline V gene sequence: CDR1 ENHRY, CDR2 SYGVKD. This CDR3 comprises 14 residues. Trimming left V 0 bases short and J 5 bases short, with 10 bases between. CDR3 sequence: CAISESRVGETQYF. The CDR3 DNA reads as TGTGCCATCAGTGAGTCGAGAGTAGGCGAGACCCAGTACTTC.

This clonotype was seen many times. The chain uses TRBV6-1 and TRBJ1-4; D remains ambiguous. Trimming pared 5 bases from V and 0 bases from J, leaving 19 bases between. The CDR3 covers 18 residues. Germline V gene data show CDR1 as MNHNS and CDR2 as SASEGT. The CDR3 DNA reads as TGTGCCAGCAGTCTCCGACCATTTGGGCATGCAACTAATGAAAAACTGTTTTTT. Protein product: CASSLRPFGHATNEKLFF.

The V call is TRBV6-1, the J call TRBJ2-7, with 10 positions matching TRBD1. Germline loops: CDR1 MNHNS, CDR2 SASEGT. There are 13 residues in the CDR3. The trim removed 6 bases at V and 7 bases at J, leaving 6 bases unmatched. This chain's CDR3 is CASSGTGEGEQYF. For the CDR3, the DNA is TGTGCCAGCAGCGGGACAGGGGAGGGAGAGCAGTACTTC.

V usage is TRBV6-1 and J usage is TRBJ1-2, with D uncertain. V was clipped by 1 base and J by 6 bases, with 6 bases between them. CDR1 is MNHNS and CDR2 is SASEGT in the germline V gene. The CDR3 runs to 12 residues. The CDR3 DNA is TGTGCCAGCAGTGAAGACATACATGGCTACACCTTC. Protein sequence: CASSEDIHGYTF.

This clonotype was counted between two and nine times. The chain carries TRBV5-1 and TRBJ1-1; the D is unclear. V lost 0 bases to trimming and J lost 5 bases, with 17 bases between them. The CDR3 length is 16 residues. CDR1 is SGHRS, CDR2 YFSETQ, per germline. In DNA form, the CDR3 reads TGCGCCAGCAGCTTGGCCGACTCCTCCCTAGGGACTGAAGCTTTCTTT. Protein sequence: CASSLADSSLGTEAFF.

This clonotype was observed at least ten times. This chain links TRBV4-2 with TRBJ1-3; TRBD1 matches 7 bases. The J segment lost 0 bases and the V segment lost 4 bases, leaving 6 bases of the junction unmatched. The CDR3 totals 16 residues. CDR1 is LGHNA, CDR2 YNFKEQ, per germline. In DNA form, the CDR3 reads TGTGCCAGCAGCCGCCAGACAGGGAGCTCTGGAAACACCATATATTTT. It specifies CASSRQTGSSGNTIYF.

With respect to this clonotype: The missing conserved phenylalanine or tryptophan at the end of this CDR3 makes a read error likely. The limits of the CDR3 on the DNA are not certain, so only TCRdb's listed CDR3 is given. The V gene is TRBV7-4, the J gene TRBJ2-1; the D call TRBD2 from the table was never checked on the DNA. Germline CDR1 reads SGHVT; CDR2 reads SQSDAQ. The CDR3 is made up of 12 amino acids, end residues included. The CDR3 loop is CASSRSGRGSAK.

Only a few counts were recorded for this clonotype. The chain combines TRBV20-1 with TRBJ1-4; D gene ambiguous. CDR1 is DFQATT and CDR2 is SNEGSKA in the germline V gene (reference sequence). With 1 base removed from V and 5 bases from J, the gap between germline ends came to 17 bases. This CDR3 comprises 16 residues. The CDR3 DNA reads TGCAGTGCTAGAGCTGACGGGTCCGACGTAAATGAAAAACTGTTTTTT. It is translated as CSARADGSDVNEKLFF.

This clonotype was counted a few times. The chain has TRBV7-8 and TRBJ2-5; D is perhaps TRBD2 (5 bases). In germline, CDR1 is SGHVS, CDR2 FQNEAQ. There are 13 residues in the CDR3. The ends were cut back, 1 base at V and 3 bases at J, with 6 bases in the middle. For the CDR3, the DNA is TGTGCCAGCAGCTTAGTGGGAGAAGAGACCCAGTACTTC. Translating gives CASSLVGEETQYF.

This rearrangement joins TRBV9 to TRBJ2-3; D not resolved. Germline CDR1 is SGDLS and CDR2 is YYNGEE. This CDR3 is built from 14 residues. V was pared by 0 bases and J by 1 base, with 6 bases between. CDR3: CASSVDAGTDTQYF. The CDR3 DNA reads TGTGCCAGCAGCGTAGATGCGGGCACAGATACGCAGTATTTT.

The chain is built from TRBV5-1 and TRBJ2-2, with 12 positions matching TRBD2. V lost 4 bases to trimming and J lost 5 bases; unmatched junction nucleotides: 6. The CDR3 is made up of 16 amino acids. CDR1 is SGHRS and CDR2 is YFSETQ in the germline V gene. The CDR3 loop reads CASSGLAGGRTGELFF. The CDR3 DNA follows: TGCGCCAGCAGCGGGCTAGCGGGAGGGCGTACCGGGGAGCTGTTTTTT.

In DNA, the CDR3 is TGCGCCAGCAGCAACACAGGGGACACTGAAGCTTTCTTT. Its protein product is CASSNTGDTEAFF. The rearrangement uses TRBV5-1 and TRBJ1-1; 7 bases are a match to TRBD1. Germline V gene sequence: CDR1 SGHRS, CDR2 YFSETQ. V shed 4 bases and J 3 bases; nucleotides not matched to a gene: 3. CDR3 size: 13 residues.

V usage is TRBV7-2 and J usage is TRBJ1-2; 10 positions agree with TRBD1. The CDR3 has 15 residues. Germline trimming cut 1 base from V and 6 bases from J; bases unmatched to any gene: 5. From germline, CDR1 is SGHTA and CDR2 FQGNSA. CDR3 bases: TGTGCCAGCAGCTTAGGTCTCGGGACAGGGGATGGCTACACCTTC. Encoded protein: CASSLGLGTGDGYTF. The variable domain in full, completed from reference TRBV7-2 and TRBJ1-2, reads GAGVSQSPSNKVTEKGKDVELRCDPISGHTALYWYRQSLGQGLEFLIYFQGNSAPDKSGLPSDRFSAERTGGSVSTLTIQRTQQEDSAVYLCASSLGLGTGDGYTFGSGTRLTVV.

The sample holds a few counts of this clonotype. The rearrangement joins TRBV6-2 or TRBV6-3 to TRBJ2-3; D is undetermined. Trimming removed 2 bases from V and 2 bases from J, with 14 bases in between. CDR1 is MNHEY and CDR2 is SVGEGT in the germline V gene. The CDR3 totals 16 residues. The CDR3 loop reads CASSYPESGLTDTQYF. The CDR3 DNA reads TGTGCCAGCAGTTACCCGGAGTCAGGTCTCACAGATACGCAGTATTTT.

The rearrangement uses TRBV4-2 and TRBJ2-1; D possibly corresponds to TRBD2 (6 bases). Trimming took 0 bases from V and 4 from J, leaving 10 bases between them. The CDR3 totals 15 residues. The germline V gene has CDR1 LGHNA and CDR2 YNFKEQ. The CDR3 region is CASSQEREGYNEQFF. CDR3 in DNA: TGTGCCAGCAGCCAAGAGCGGGAAGGATACAATGAGCAGTTCTTC.

This clonotype was observed many times. V and J are TRBV28 and TRBJ2-1, with 13 bases matching TRBD2. The CDR3 has 18 amino acids. Germline-derived CDR1 and CDR2 are MDHEN and SYDVKM. The ends lost 5 bases at V and 3 bases at J; junction bases unmatched: 10. This chain's CDR3 is CASSIGTSGTSIYNEQFF. As DNA, the CDR3 is TGTGCCAGCAGTATAGGGACTAGCGGGACCTCAATCTACAATGAGCAGTTCTTC.

This clonotype was counted between two and nine times. The gene calls are TRBV3-1 and TRBJ2-7; 15 positions match TRBD2. The CDR3 totals 14 residues. Germline-derived CDR1 and CDR2 are LGHDT and YNNKEL (reference sequence). V shed 4 bases and J 7 bases; nucleotides not matched to a gene: 2. CDR3 sequence reads: CASSRTSGRGEQYF. CDR3 nucleotide sequence: TGTGCCAGCAGCCGGACTAGCGGGAGGGGGGAGCAGTACTTC.

This chain links TRBV28 with TRBJ1-2, with a weak D call TRBD1 (6 bases). Trimming left V 5 bases short and J 2 bases short, with 9 bases between. CDR3 size: 13 residues. Germline CDR1 reads MDHEN; CDR2 reads SYDVKM. CDR3 residues: CASSQQGNYGYTF. DNA for the CDR3: TGTGCCAGCAGTCAACAGGGAAACTATGGCTACACCTTC.